The 6 T cell receptor beta chains in this list originate from one sample, sequenced in a study of T-cell memory formation after mild COVID-19. TCRdb reanalysed the 5' RACE reads using MiXCR and keeps one entry per CDR3 protein. The sample includes about 260,000 distinct CDR3 sequences, about a sixth of them seen just once. The sample comprised PBMCs or a T cell subset sorted from them (not recorded which). These receptors all come from a man younger than 35 who had mild COVID-19 (a few samples of this study predate the infection). Cell type and time point are not known.

This clonotype has only a few counts. The chain combines TRBV7-9 with TRBJ1-2, with 7 nucleotides matching TRBD1. The CDR3 loop spans 15 amino acids. Germline V lookup: CDR1 SEHNR, CDR2 FQNEAQ (reference sequence). V lost 1 base and J lost 4; bases outside the gene matches: 6. CDR3 region: CASSLVGQDLYGYTF. CDR3 in DNA: TGTGCCAGCAGCTTAGTTGGACAGGACCTCTATGGCTACACCTTC. The entire variable domain, with the rest obtained from reference TRBV7-9 and TRBJ1-2, is as follows: DTGVSQNPRHKITKRGQNVTFRCDPISEHNRLYWYRQTLGQGPEFLTYFQNEAQLEKSRLLSDRFSAERPKGSFSTLEIQRTEQGDSAMYLCASSLVGQDLYGYTFGSGTRLTVV.

Only a few counts were recorded for this clonotype. The chain is built from TRBV20-1 and TRBJ1-5, with D tentatively TRBD1 (6 bases). The CDR3 consists of 14 residues. Germline-derived CDR1 and CDR2 are DFQATT and SNEGSKA (reference sequence). Trimming took off 6 bases at V and 0 bases at J, with 12 bases between the two ends. CDR3 nucleotides: TGCAGTGCAGGGGGGACTTATAGCAATCAGCCCCAGCATTTT. Encoded protein: CSAGGTYSNQPQHF.

Turning to this clonotype: This CDR3 is missing its conserved last phenylalanine or tryptophan, likely due to a read error. The CDR3 bases are TGCGCCAGCAGCCCTGGTTGGACTGAAGCTTTCATT. This codes for CASSPGWTEAFI. The chain employs TRBV5-1 and TRBJ1-1; D call uncertain. Germline-derived CDR1 and CDR2 are SGHRS and YFSETQ. CDR3 length equals 12 residues. The germline V and J ends were trimmed by 4 bases and 5 bases, with 9 bases remaining between them.

V and J are TRBV6-2 or TRBV6-3 and TRBJ1-2; D unresolved. V was shortened by 0 bases and J by 8 bases, with 7 bases between the two germline ends. Germline V gives CDR1 MNHEY, CDR2 SVGEGT. The length of the CDR3 is 12 residues. The CDR3 here is CASSYSTRGYTF. Written as DNA, the CDR3 is TGTGCCAGCAGTTACTCAACAAGGGGCTACACCTTC.

This rearrangement joins TRBV12-5 to TRBJ1-2; maybe TRBD1 (6 bases). The CDR3 extends over 13 amino acids. The germline gives CDR1 LGHNT, CDR2 FRNRAP. Trimming took off 1 base at V and 7 bases at J, with 10 bases between the two ends. Written as DNA, the CDR3 is TGTGCTAGTGGTTTGGCACAGGGCGTTGGCTACACCTTC. It translates to CASGLAQGVGYTF.

CDR3 sequence reads: CASSLRTGENTEAFF. As DNA, the CDR3 is TGTGCCAGCAGCTTAAGGACAGGGGAGAACACTGAAGCTTTCTTT. The V call is TRBV11-2, the J call TRBJ1-1; 9 positions match TRBD1. Germline lookup yields CDR1 SGHAT and CDR2 FQNNGV. The CDR3 extends over 15 amino acids. V lost 2 bases and J lost 1; bases outside the gene matches: 2.